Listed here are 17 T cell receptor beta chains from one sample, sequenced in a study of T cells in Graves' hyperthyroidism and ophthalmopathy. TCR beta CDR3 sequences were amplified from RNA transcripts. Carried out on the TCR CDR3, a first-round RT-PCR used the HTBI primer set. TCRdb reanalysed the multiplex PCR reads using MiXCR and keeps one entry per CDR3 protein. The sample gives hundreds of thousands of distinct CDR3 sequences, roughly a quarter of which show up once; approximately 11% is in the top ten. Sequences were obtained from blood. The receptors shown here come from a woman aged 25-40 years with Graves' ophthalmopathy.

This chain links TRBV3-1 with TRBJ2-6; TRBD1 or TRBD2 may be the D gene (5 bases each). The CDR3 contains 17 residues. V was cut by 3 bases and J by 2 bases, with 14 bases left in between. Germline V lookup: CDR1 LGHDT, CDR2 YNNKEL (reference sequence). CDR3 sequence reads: CASSHHPGGPGANVLTF. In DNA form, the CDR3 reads TGTGCCAGCAGCCATCACCCTGGGGGACCTGGGGCCAACGTCCTGACTTTC.

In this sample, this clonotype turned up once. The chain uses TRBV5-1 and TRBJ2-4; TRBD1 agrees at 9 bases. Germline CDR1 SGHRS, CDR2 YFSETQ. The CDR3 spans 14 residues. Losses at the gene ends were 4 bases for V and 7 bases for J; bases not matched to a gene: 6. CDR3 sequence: CASSGGDRANIQYF. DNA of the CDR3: TGCGCCAGCAGCGGAGGGGACAGGGCTAACATTCAGTACTTC.

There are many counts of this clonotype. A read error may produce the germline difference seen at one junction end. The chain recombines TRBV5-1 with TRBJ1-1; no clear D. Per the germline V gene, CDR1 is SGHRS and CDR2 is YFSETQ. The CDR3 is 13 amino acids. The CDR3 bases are TGCGCCAGCGGCTTGATGGAGAACACTGAAGCTTTCTTT. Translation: CASGLMENTEAFF.

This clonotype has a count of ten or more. CDR3 nucleotide sequence: TGTGCCAGCAGTCACCGACAGTCTGGGGACACTGAAGCTTTCTTT. This translates into CASSHRQSGDTEAFF. The chain recombines TRBV25-1 with TRBJ1-1; D may be TRBD1 (5 bases). This CDR3 spans 15 amino acids. Germline lookup yields CDR1 MGHDK and CDR2 SYGVNS. The V end was cut by 5 bases, the J end by 3 bases, with 16 bases between.

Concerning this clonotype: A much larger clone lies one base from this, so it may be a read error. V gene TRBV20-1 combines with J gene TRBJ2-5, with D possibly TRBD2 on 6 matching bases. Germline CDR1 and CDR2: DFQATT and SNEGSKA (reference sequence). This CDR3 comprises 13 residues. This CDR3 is CRVLGGERETKYF. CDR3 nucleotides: TGCAGGGTCCTAGGAGGGGAGAGGGAGACCAAGTACTTC.

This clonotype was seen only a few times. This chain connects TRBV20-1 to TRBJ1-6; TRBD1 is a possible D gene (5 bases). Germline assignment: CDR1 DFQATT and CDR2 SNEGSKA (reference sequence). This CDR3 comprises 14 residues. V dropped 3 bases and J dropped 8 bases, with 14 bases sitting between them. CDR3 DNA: TGCAGTGCTAGCGACAGTGGGTCGGATTCACCCCTCCACTTT. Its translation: CSASDSGSDSPLHF.

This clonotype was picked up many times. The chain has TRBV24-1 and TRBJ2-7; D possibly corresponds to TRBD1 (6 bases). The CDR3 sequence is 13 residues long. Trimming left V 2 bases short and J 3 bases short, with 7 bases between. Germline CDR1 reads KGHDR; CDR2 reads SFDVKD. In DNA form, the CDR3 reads TGTGCCACCAGTGATTGGGACAACTACGAGCAGTACTTC. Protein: CATSDWDNYEQYF.

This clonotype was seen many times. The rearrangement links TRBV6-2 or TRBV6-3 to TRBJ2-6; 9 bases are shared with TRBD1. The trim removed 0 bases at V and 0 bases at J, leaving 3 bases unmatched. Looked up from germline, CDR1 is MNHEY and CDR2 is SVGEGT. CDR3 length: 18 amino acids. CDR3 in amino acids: CASSYSGQGSSGANVLTF. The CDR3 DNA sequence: TGTGCCAGCAGTTACTCGGGACAGGGAAGCTCTGGGGCCAACGTCCTGACTTTC.

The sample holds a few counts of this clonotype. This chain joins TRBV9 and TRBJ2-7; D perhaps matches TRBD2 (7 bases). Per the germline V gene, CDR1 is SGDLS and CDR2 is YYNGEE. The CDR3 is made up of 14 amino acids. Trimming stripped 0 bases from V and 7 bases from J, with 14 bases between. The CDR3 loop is CASSVGGGAREQYF. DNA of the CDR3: TGTGCCAGCAGCGTAGGTGGGGGGGCCAGGGAGCAGTACTTC.

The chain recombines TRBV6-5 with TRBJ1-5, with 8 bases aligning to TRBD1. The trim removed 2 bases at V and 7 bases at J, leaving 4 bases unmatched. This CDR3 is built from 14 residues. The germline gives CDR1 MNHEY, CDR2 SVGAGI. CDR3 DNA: TGTGCCAGCAGTTACGACAGGGGCAGCCAGCCCCAGCATTTT. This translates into CASSYDRGSQPQHF.

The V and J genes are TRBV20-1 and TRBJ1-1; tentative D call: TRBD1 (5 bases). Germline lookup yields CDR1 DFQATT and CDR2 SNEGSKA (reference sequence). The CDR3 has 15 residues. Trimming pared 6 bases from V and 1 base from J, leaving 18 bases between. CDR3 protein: CSALGIRAPNTEAFF. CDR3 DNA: TGCAGTGCCCTCGGGATCAGGGCACCGAACACTGAAGCTTTCTTT.

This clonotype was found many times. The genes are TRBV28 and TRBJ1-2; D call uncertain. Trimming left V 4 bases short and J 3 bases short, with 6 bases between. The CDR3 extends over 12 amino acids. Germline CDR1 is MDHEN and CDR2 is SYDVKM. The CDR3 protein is CASSSHDYGYTF. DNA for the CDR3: TGTGCCAGCAGTTCTCATGACTATGGCTACACCTTC.

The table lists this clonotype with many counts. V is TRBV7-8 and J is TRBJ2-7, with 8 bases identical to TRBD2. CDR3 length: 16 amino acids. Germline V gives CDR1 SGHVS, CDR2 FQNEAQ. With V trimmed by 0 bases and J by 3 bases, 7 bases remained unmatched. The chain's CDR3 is CASSLAGGGQGYEQYF. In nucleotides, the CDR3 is TGTGCCAGCAGCTTAGCCGGGGGGGGGCAGGGCTACGAGCAGTACTTC. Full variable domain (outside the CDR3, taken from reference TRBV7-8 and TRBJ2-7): GAGVSQSPRYKVAKRGQDVALRCDPISGHVSLFWYQQALGQGPEFLTYFQNEAQLDKSGLPSDRFFAERPEGSVSTLKIQRTQQEDSAVYLCASSLAGGGQGYEQYFGPGTRLTVT.

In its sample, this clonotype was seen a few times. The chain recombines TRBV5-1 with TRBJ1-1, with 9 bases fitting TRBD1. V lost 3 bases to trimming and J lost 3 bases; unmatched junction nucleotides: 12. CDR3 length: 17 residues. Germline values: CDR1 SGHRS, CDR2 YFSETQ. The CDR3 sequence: CASSWGYRGRTDTEAFF. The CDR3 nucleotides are TGCGCCAGCAGCTGGGGCTACAGGGGGCGCACGGACACTGAAGCTTTCTTT.

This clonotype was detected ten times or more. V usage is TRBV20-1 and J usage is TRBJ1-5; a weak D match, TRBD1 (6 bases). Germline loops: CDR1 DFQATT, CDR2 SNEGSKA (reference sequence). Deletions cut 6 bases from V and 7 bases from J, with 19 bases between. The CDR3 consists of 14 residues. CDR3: CSANENRAGQPQHF. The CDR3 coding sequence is TGCAGTGCCAATGAAAACAGGGCAGGCCAGCCCCAGCATTTT.

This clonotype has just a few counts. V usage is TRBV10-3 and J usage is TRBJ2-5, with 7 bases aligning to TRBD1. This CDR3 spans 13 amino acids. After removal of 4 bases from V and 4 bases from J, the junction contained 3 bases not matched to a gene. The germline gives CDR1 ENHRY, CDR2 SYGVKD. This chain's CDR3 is CAISVRGRETQYF. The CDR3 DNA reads TGTGCCATCAGTGTTAGGGGGCGAGAGACCCAGTACTTC.

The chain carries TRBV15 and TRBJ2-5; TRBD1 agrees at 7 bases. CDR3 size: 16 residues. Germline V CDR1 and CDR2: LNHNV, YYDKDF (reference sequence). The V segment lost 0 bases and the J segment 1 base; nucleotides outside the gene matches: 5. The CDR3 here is CATSREKGTAQETQYF. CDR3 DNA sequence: TGTGCCACCAGCAGAGAGAAAGGGACAGCCCAAGAGACCCAGTACTTC.